This TCR beta chain originates from a study of blood T cell repertoires in COVID-19. Study information: Italy, Spain and the United States were the sources of the convalescent and acute COVID-19 samples. PBMCs, B-cell-depleted T cells, or T cells were the source of the cDNA or gDNA that made up the material.

Original handling: Estimation of nucleated cell counts was performed using reference gene primer amplification. Data came from immunoSEQ multiplex PCR; TCRdb stores just in-frame clones and leaves some out. The V and J calls and the clone size are those of that table, but D and trimming were determined from the DNA. The table has roughly 200,000 clones, approximately 85% seen once. CDR1 and CDR2 (germline): MNHEY, SVGAGI. J gave up 8 bases and V 8 bases, and 9 bases lay outside the gene matches. The CDR3 loop spans 13 amino acids. The sequenced sample consisted of peripheral blood. This chain links TRBV6-5 with TRBJ2-4; TRBD2 matches at 7 bases. The TCR comes from a woman aged 60-75 years with acute or convalescent COVID-19. For the CDR3, the DNA is TGTGCCAGCGGACAAAGCGGGAACTACATTCAGTACTTC. The encoded protein is CASGQSGNYIQYF.